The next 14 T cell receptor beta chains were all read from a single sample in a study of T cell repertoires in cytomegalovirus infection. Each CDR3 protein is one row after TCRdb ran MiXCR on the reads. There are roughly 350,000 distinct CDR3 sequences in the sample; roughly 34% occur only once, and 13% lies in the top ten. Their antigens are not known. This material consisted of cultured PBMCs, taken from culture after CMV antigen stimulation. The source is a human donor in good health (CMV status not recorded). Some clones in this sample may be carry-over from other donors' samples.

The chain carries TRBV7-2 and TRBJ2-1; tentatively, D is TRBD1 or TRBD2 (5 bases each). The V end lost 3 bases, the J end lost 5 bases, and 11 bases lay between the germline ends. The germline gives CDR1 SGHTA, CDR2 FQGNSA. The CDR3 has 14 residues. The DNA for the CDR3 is TGTGCCAGCAGCTTTGGGGGAAGGAACAATGAGCAGTTCTTC. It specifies CASSFGGRNNEQFF.

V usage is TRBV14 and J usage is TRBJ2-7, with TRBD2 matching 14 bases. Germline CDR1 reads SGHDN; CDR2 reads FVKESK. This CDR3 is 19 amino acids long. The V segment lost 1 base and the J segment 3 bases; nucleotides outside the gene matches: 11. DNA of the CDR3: TGTGCCAGCAGCCAAGTCTTGCGGCCGGGACTAGCGGGAGTCTACGAGCAGTACTTC. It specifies CASSQVLRPGLAGVYEQYF.

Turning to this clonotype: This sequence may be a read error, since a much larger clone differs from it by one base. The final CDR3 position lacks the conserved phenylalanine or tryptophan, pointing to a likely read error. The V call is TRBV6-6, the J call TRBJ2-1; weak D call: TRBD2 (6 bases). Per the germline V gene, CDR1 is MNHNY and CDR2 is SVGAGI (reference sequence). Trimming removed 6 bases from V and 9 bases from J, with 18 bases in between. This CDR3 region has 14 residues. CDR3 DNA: TGTGCCAGCAGGGAGGGAGTCCCTAAAGGTGAGCAGTTCCTC. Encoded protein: CASREGVPKGEQFL.

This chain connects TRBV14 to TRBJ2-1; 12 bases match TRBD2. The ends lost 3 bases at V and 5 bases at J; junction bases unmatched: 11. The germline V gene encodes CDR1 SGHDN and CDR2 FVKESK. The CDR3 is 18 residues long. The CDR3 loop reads CASSHRPGLAGRNNEQFF. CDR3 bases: TGTGCCAGCAGCCACAGACCCGGACTAGCGGGACGAAACAATGAGCAGTTCTTC.

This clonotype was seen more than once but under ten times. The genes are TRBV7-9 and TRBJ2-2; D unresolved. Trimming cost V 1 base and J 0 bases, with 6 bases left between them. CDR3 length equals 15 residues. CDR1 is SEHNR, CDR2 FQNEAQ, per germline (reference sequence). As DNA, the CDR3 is TGTGCCAGCAGCTTAGGCTTTTCGAACACCGGGGAGCTGTTTTTT. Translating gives CASSLGFSNTGELFF. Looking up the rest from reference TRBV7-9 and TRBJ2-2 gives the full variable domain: DTGVSQNPRHKITKRGQNVTFRCDPISEHNRLYWYRQTLGQGPEFLTYFQNEAQLEKSRLLSDRFSAERPKGSFSTLEIQRTEQGDSAMYLCASSLGFSNTGELFFGEGSRLTVL.

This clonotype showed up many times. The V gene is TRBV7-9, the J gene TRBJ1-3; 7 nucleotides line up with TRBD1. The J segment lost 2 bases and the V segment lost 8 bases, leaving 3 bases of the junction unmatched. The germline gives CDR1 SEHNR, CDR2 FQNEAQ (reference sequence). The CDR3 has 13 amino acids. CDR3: CASPGTAGNTIYF. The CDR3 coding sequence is TGTGCCAGCCCAGGGACAGCTGGAAACACCATATATTTT.

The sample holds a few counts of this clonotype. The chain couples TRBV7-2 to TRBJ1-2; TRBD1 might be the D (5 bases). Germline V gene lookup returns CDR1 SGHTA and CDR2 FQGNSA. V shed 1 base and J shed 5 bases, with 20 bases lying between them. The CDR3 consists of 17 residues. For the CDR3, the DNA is TGTGCCAGCAGCTTAGAGGGCATGGGCCAGGGAGGTTATGGCTACACCTTC. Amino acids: CASSLEGMGQGGYGYTF. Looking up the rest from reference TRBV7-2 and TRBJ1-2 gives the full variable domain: GAGVSQSPSNKVTEKGKDVELRCDPISGHTALYWYRQSLGQGLEFLIYFQGNSAPDKSGLPSDRFSAERTGGSVSTLTIQRTQQEDSAVYLCASSLEGMGQGGYGYTFGSGTRLTVV.

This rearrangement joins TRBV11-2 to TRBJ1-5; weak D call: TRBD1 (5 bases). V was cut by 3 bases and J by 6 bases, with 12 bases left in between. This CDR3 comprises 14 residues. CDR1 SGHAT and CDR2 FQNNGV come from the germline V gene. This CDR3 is CASSFRGFGQPQHF. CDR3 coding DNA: TGTGCCAGCAGCTTTAGGGGTTTCGGTCAGCCCCAGCATTTT.

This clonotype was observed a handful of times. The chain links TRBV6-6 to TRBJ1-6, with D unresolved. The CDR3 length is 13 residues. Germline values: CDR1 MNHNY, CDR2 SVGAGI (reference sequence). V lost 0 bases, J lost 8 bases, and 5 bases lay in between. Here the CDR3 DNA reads TGTGCCAGCAGTTACTCCCGGGATTCACCCCTCCACTTT. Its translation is CASSYSRDSPLHF.

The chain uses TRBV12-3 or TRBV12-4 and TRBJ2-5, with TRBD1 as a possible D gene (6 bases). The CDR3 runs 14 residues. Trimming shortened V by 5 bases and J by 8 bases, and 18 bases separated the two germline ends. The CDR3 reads CASSLTGPTKTQYF. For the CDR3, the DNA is TGTGCCAGCAGTCTAACAGGGCCGACCAAAACCCAGTACTTC.

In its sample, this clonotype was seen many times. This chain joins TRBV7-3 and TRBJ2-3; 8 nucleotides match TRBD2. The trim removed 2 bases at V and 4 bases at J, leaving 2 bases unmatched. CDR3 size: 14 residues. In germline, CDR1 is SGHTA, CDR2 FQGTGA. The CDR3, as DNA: TGTGCCAGCAGCTTAGGAGCGGGAGCAGATACGCAGTATTTT. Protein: CASSLGAGADTQYF.

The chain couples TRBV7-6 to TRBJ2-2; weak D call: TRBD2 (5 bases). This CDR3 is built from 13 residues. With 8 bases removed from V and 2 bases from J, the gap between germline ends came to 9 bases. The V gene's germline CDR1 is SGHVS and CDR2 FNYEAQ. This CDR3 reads CASAPGNTGELFF. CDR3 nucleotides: TGTGCCAGCGCGCCGGGAAACACCGGGGAGCTGTTTTTT. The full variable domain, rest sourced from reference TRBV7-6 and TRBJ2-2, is GAGVSQSPRYKVTKRGQDVALRCDPISGHVSLYWYRQALGQGPEFLTYFNYEAQQDKSGLPNDRFSAERPEGSISTLTIQRTEQRDSAMYRCASAPGNTGELFFGEGSRLTVL.

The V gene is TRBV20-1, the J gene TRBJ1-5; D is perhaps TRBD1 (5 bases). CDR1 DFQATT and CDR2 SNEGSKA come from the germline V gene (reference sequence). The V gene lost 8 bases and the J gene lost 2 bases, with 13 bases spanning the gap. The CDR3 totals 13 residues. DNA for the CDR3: TGCAGTCATTCCCGCAGGGGCAATCAGCCCCAGCATTTT. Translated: CSHSRRGNQPQHF.

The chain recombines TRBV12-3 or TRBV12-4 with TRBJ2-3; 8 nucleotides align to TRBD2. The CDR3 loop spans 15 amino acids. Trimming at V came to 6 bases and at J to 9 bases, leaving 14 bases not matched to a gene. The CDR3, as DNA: TGTGCCAGCAGGATAACTAGCGGCAAGACGTCGACGCAGTATTTT. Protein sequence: CASRITSGKTSTQYF.